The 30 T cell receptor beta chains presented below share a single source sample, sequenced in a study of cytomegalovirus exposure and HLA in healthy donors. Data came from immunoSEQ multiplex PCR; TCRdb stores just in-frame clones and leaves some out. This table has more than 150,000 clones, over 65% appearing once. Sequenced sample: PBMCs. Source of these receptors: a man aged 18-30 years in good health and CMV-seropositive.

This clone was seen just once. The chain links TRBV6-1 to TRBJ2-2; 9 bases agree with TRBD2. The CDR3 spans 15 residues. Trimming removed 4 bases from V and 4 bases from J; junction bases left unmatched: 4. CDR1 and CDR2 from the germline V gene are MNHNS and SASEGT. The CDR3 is CASSVSGSGTGELFF. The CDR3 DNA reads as TGTGCCAGCAGTGTTAGCGGGAGCGGCACCGGGGAGCTGTTTTTT.

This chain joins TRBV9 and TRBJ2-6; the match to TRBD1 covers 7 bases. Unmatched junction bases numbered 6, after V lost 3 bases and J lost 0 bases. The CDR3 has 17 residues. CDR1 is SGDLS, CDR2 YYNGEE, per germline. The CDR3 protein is CASSARDRYSGANVLTF. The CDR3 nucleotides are TGTGCCAGCAGCGCCCGGGACAGATACTCTGGGGCCAACGTCCTGACTTTC. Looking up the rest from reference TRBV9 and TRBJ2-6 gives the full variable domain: DSGVTQTPKHLITATGQRVTLRCSPRSGDLSVYWYQQSLDQGLQFLIQYYNGEERAKGNILERFSAQQFPDLHSELNLSSLELGDSALYFCASSARDRYSGANVLTFGAGSRLTVL.

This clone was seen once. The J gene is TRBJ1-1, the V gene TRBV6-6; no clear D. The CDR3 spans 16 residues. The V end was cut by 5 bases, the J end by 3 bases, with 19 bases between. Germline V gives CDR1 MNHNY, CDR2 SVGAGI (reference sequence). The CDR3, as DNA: TGTGCCAGCAGTCCCACGGCTTCCGCTCAGGACACTGAAGCTTTCTTT. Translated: CASSPTASAQDTEAFF.

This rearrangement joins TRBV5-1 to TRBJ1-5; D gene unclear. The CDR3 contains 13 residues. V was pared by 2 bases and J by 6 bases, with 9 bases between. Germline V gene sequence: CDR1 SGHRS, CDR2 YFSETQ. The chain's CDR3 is CASSFPSFQPQHF. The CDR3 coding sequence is TGCGCCAGCAGCTTTCCGAGCTTTCAGCCCCAGCATTTT.

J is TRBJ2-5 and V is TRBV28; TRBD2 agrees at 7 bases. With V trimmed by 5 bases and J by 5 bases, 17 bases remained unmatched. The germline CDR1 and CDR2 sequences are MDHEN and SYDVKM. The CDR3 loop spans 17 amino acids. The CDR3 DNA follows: TGTGCCAGCAGTCTCAATCCGGAGCGGGAAAAGGCCGAGACCCAGTACTTC. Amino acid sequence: CASSLNPEREKAETQYF.

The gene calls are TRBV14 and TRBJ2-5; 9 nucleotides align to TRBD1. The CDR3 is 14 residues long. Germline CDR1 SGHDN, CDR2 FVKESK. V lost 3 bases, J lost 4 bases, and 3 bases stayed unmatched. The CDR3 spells CASSHNRGRETQYF. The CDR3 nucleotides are TGTGCCAGCAGCCATAACAGGGGGCGAGAGACCCAGTACTTC.

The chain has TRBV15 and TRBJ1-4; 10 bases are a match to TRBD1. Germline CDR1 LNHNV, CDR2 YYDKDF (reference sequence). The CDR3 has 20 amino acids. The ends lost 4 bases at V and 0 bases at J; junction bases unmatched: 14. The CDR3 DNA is TGTGCCACCAGCACTCTCGGACAGGGGGGTCCGCAGGCAACTAATGAAAAACTGTTTTTT. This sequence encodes CATSTLGQGGPQATNEKLFF.

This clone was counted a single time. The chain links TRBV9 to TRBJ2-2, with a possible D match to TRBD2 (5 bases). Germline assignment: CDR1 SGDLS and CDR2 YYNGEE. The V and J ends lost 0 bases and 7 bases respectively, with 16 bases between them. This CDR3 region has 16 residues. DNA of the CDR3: TGTGCCAGCAGCGTAGGTGGCGCCCCAGAGGGCGGGGAGCTGTTTTTT. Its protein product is CASSVGGAPEGGELFF.

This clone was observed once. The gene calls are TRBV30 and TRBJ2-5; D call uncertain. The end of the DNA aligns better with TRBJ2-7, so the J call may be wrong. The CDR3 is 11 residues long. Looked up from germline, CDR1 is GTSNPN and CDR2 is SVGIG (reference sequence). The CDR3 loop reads CAWTASYEQYF. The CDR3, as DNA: TGTGCCTGGACTGCTAGCTACGAGCAGTACTTC.

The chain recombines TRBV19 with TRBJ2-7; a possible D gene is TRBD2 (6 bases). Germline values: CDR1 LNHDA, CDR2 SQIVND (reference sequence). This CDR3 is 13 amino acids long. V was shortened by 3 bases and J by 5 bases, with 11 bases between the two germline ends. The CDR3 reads CASSMAGWNEQYF. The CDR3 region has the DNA TGTGCCAGTAGTATGGCGGGATGGAACGAGCAGTACTTC.

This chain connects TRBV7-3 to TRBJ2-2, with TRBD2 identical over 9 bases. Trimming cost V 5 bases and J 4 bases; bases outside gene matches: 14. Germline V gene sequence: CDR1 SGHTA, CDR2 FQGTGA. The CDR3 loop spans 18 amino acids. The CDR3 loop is CASSPVMGGLAVTGELFF. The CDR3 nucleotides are TGTGCCAGCAGCCCAGTCATGGGGGGACTAGCTGTCACCGGGGAGCTGTTTTTT.

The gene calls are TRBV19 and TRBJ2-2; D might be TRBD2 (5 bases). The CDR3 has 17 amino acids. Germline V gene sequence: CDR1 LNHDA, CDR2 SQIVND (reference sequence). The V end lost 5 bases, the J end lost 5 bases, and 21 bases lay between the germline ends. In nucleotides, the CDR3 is TGTGCCAGTAGTGATGAGAGGGCGCTTTCTGGAACCGGGGAGCTGTTTTTT. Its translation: CASSDERALSGTGELFF. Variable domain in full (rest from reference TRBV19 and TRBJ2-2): DGGITQSPKYLFRKEGQNVTLSCEQNLNHDAMYWYRQDPGQGLRLIYYSQIVNDFQKGDIAEGYSVSREKKESFPLTVTSAQKNPTAFYLCASSDERALSGTGELFFGEGSRLTVL.

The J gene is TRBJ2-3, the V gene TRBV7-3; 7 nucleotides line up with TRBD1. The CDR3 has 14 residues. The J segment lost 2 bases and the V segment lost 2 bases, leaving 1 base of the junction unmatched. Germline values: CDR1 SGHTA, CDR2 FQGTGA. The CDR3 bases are TGTGCCAGCAGCTTAGACAGGGCCACAGATACGCAGTATTTT. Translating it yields CASSLDRATDTQYF.

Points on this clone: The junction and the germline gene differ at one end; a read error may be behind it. CDR3 sequence (DNA): TGTGCCAGCGGTGACAGGGCCTGTGGGGTTAGCAAAGAGCAGTACTTC. Its translation is CASGDRACGVSKEQYF. The rearrangement links TRBV25-1 to TRBJ2-7; 7 nucleotides align to TRBD1. Germline V gene lookup returns CDR1 MGHDK and CDR2 SYGVNS. The CDR3 consists of 16 residues.

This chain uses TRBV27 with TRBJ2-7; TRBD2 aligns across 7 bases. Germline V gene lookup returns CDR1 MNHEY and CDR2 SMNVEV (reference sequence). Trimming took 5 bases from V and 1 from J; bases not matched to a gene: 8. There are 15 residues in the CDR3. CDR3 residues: CASSPERDPSYEQYF. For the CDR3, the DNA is TGTGCCAGCAGTCCCGAGCGGGACCCTTCCTACGAGCAGTACTTC.

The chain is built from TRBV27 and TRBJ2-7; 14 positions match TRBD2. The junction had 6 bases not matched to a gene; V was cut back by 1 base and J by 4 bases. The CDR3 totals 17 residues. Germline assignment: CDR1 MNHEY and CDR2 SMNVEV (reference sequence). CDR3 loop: CASSLFLRLAGGYEQYF. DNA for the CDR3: TGTGCCAGCAGTTTATTCCTCAGACTAGCGGGAGGGTACGAGCAGTACTTC.

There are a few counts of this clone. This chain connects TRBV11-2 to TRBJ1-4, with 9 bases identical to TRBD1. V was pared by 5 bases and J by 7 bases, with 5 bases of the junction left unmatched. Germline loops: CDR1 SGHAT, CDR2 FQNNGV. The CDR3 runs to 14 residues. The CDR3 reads CASSPGTGSEKLFF. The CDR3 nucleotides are TGTGCCAGCAGCCCAGGGACAGGGAGTGAAAAACTGTTTTTT.

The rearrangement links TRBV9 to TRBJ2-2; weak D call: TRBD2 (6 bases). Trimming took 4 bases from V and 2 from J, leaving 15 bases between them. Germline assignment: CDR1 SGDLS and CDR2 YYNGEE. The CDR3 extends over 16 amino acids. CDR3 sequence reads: CASSPGSRDNTGELFF. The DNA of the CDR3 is TGTGCCAGCAGCCCGGGGTCGCGGGATAACACCGGGGAGCTGTTTTTT.

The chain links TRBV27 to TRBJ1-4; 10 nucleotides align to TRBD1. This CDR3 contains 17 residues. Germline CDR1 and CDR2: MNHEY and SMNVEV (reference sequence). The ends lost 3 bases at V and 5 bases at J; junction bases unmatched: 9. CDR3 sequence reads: CASSLYRPGQGNEKLFF. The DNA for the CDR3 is TGTGCCAGCAGTTTGTACCGACCGGGACAGGGGAATGAAAAACTGTTTTTT. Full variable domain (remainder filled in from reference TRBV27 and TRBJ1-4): EAQVTQNPRYLITVTGKKLTVTCSQNMNHEYMSWYRQDPGLGLRQIYYSMNVEVTDKGDVPEGYKVSRKEKRNFPLILESPSPNQTSLYFCASSLYRPGQGNEKLFFGSGTQLSVL.

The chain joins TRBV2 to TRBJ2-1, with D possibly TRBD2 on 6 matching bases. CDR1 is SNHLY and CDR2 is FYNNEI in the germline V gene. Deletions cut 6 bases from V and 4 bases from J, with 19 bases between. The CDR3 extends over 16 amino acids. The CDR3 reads CASREPGLTTYNEQFF. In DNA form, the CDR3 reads TGTGCCAGCAGAGAACCGGGACTCACAACGTACAATGAGCAGTTCTTC.

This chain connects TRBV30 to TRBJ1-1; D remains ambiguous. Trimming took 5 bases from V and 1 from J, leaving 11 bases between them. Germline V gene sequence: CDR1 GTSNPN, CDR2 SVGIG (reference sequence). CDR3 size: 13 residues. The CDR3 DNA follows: TGTGCCTGGGAAAAGACACCGAACACTGAAGCTTTCTTT. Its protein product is CAWEKTPNTEAFF.

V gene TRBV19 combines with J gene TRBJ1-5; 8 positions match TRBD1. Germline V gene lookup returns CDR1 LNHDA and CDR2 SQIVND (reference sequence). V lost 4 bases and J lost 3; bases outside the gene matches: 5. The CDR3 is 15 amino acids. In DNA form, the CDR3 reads TGTGCCAGTAGTAGAGGACAGGGAAACAATCAGCCCCAGCATTTT. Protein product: CASSRGQGNNQPQHF.

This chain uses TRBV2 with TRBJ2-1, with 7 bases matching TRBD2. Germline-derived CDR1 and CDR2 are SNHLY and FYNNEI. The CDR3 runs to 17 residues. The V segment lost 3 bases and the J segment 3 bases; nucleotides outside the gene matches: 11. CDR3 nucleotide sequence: TGTGCCAGCAGTGAGCCAGAATCTCTAGCGGACTACAATGAGCAGTTCTTC. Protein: CASSEPESLADYNEQFF.

This CDR3 reads CAIRTEDDYGYTF. The CDR3 coding sequence is TGTGCCATCCGGACAGAGGATGACTATGGCTACACCTTC. J is TRBJ1-2 and V is TRBV10-3; tentative D call: TRBD1 (6 bases). CDR3 length equals 13 residues. Trimming removed 8 bases at V and 3 bases at J, with 13 bases between. CDR1 is ENHRY, CDR2 SYGVKD, per germline.

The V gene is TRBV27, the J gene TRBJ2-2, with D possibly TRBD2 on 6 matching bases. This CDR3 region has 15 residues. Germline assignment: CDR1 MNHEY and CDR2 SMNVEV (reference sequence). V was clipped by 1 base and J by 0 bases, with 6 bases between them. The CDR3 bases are TGTGCCAGCAGTTTATGGGGGGCGAACACCGGGGAGCTGTTTTTT. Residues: CASSLWGANTGELFF.

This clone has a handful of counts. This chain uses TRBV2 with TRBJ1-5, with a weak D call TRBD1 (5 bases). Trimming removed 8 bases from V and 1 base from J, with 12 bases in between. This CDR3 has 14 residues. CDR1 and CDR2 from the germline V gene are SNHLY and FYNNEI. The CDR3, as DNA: TGTGCCAGCGGCCAGGGTTCGAGCAATCAGCCCCAGCATTTT. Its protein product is CASGQGSSNQPQHF.

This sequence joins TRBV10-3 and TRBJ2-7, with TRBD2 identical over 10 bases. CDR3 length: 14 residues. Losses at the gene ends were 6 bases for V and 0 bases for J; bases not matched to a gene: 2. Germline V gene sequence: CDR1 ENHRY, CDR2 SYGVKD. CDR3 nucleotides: TGTGCCATCAGCCTAGCGGGGGACTCCTACGAGCAGTACTTC. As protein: CAISLAGDSYEQYF.

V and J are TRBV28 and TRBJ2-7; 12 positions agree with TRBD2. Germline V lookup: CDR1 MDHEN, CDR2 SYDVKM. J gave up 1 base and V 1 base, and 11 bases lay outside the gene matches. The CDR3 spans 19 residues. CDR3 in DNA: TGTGCCAGCAGTTTATACCGGCTAGCGGGAGGGCCAGGATCCTACGAGCAGTACTTC. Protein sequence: CASSLYRLAGGPGSYEQYF.

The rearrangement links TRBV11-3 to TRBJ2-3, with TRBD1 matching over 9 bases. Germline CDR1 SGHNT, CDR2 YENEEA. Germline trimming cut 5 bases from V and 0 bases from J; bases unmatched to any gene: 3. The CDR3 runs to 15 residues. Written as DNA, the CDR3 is TGTGCCAGCAGCATACAGGGGGCCAGCACAGATACGCAGTATTTT. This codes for CASSIQGASTDTQYF.

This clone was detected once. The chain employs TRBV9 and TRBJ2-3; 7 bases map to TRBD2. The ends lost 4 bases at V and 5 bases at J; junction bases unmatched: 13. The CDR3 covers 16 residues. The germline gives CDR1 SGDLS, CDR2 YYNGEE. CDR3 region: CASSLTGLRSLDTQYF. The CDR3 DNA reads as TGTGCCAGCAGCTTAACGGGACTAAGATCGCTAGATACGCAGTATTTT.